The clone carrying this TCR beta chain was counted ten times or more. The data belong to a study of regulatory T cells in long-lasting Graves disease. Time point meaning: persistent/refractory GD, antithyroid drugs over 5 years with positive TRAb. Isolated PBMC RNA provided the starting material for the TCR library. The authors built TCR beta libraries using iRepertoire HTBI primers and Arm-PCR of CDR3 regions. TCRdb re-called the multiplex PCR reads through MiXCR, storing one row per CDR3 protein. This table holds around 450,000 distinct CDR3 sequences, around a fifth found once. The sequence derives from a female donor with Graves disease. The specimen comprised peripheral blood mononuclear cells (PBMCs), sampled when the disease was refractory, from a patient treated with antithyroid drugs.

The CDR3 region is CASGPERGETQYF. The CDR3 DNA is TGTGCCAGTGGACCTGAAAGAGGAGAGACCCAGTACTTC. The chain combines TRBV19 with TRBJ2-5; no definite D call. Germline-derived CDR1 and CDR2 are LNHDA and SQIVND (reference sequence). V gave up 8 bases and J gave up 4 bases, with 14 bases separating them. The CDR3 has 13 amino acids.